Included here is one T cell receptor (beta chain) sequence, with context. Its antigen is unidentified. This sample is part of a study of OX40 agonist ivuxolimab in advanced cancers. In the study overall: The patients got ivuxolimab, which is an agonistic anti-OX40 (CD134) antibody. Three patients, one with hepatocellular carcinoma and two with cutaneous melanoma, achieved partial responses. Hepatocellular carcinoma, melanoma, renal cell or head and neck cancer occurred in dose-escalation patients. Whole-study findings and limits: Compared with CD4+, CD8+ T cells on average had more expanded clones.

The table came from immunoSEQ multiplex PCR; TCRdb's copy has only in-frame clones and leaves some out. This repertoire shows 61,000 or so clones, roughly 80% found once; its top ten account for 3% to 4%. The CDR3 is 13 residues long. The germline V and J ends were trimmed by 3 bases and 0 bases, with 6 bases remaining between them. CDR1 SGHTA and CDR2 FQGTGA come from the germline V gene. The chain uses TRBV7-3 and TRBJ2-7, with TRBD1 as a possible D gene (5 bases). The sequences come from CD4+ or CD8+ T cells sorted from blood, collected in a trial of the OX40 agonist ivuxolimab. This TCR derives from an adult with an advanced solid tumor such as melanoma, head and neck, liver or kidney cancer. CDR3 residues: CASSLGPSYEQYF. In DNA form, the CDR3 reads TGTGCCAGCAGCTTGGGGCCCTCCTACGAGCAGTACTTC.